This entry lists 28 T cell receptor beta chains sequenced from one sample in a study of cytomegalovirus exposure and HLA in healthy donors (dated 2017 in TCRdb). Libraries were made using the immunoSEQ multiplex PCR assay. A mixture of 60 forward primers for TCR Vbeta segments and 13 reverse primers for TCR Jbeta segments was used in the multiplex PCR. TCRdb stores this immuneACCESS table with in-frame sequences only. Part of the clones is absent; in the studies checked, under half of the shortfall reflects unresolved V genes, and no reason is known for the rest. This sample has over 150,000 clones in its table, and approximately 80% of those were observed once. The ten largest clones take up approximately 4.5% of the sample. The specimen sequenced was PBMCs. The receptors derive from a man aged 35 to 55 in good health and CMV-seronegative.

About this clone itself: A read error may produce the germline difference seen at one junction end. The rearrangement joins TRBV5-4 to TRBJ1-4, with D possibly matching TRBD1 (5 bases). From germline, CDR1 is SGHNT and CDR2 YYREEE (reference sequence). The CDR3 runs to 15 residues. The CDR3 bases are TGTGCCAGCAGCCCGCGGGCAGGGACTAATGAAAAACTGTCTTTT. It is translated as CASSPRAGTNEKLSF.

In its sample, this clone was seen once. The junction differs from germline at one of its ends, possibly a read error. This rearrangement joins TRBV7-7 to TRBJ2-2, with a tentative D call TRBD1 (6 bases). The CDR3 is 14 amino acids. CDR1 is SSHAT, CDR2 FNYEAQ, per germline (reference sequence). The CDR3: CASSSTQGPGELFF. CDR3 nucleotide sequence: TGTGCTAGCAGCTCGACACAGGGTCCCGGGGAGCTGTTTTTT.

J is TRBJ2-1 and V is TRBV4-2; D not certain. The V gene's germline CDR1 is LGHNA and CDR2 YNFKEQ. Trimming removed 0 bases at V and 5 bases at J, with 11 bases between. The CDR3 contains 15 residues. CDR3 region: CASSQDLKRDNEQFF. For the CDR3, the DNA is TGTGCCAGCAGCCAAGATCTCAAACGGGACAATGAGCAGTTCTTC.

A few counts support this clone. This chain connects TRBV7-8 to TRBJ1-2, with D perhaps TRBD1 (5 bases). The CDR3 runs to 13 residues. Looked up from germline, CDR1 is SGHVS and CDR2 is FQNEAQ. V was pared by 10 bases and J by 8 bases, with 20 bases between. CDR3: CATFPGGGEGYTF. CDR3 nucleotide sequence: TGTGCCACATTTCCGGGGGGAGGTGAAGGCTACACCTTC. Full variable domain (outside the CDR3, taken from reference TRBV7-8 and TRBJ1-2): GAGVSQSPRYKVAKRGQDVALRCDPISGHVSLFWYQQALGQGPEFLTYFQNEAQLDKSGLPSDRFFAERPEGSVSTLKIQRTQQEDSAVYLCATFPGGGEGYTFGSGTRLTVV.

The rearrangement uses TRBV6-4 and TRBJ1-6; 7 bases are shared with TRBD1. V lost 3 bases to trimming and J lost 14 bases; unmatched junction nucleotides: 4. Germline CDR1 MRHNA, CDR2 SNTAGT. The CDR3 length is 12 residues. The CDR3 nucleotides are TGTGCCAGCAGTGATGGCAGGGGGGCCCTCCACTTT. Protein sequence: CASSDGRGALHF.

The CDR3 protein is CASSLKDSEQYF. The DNA for the CDR3 is TGTGCCAGCAGCTTAAAGGACAGCGAGCAGTACTTC. The chain recombines TRBV7-9 with TRBJ2-7; perhaps TRBD1 as D (6 bases). Trimming took off 2 bases at V and 6 bases at J, with 8 bases between the two ends. Germline CDR1 SEHNR, CDR2 FQNEAQ (reference sequence). The CDR3 is 12 amino acids.

The chain is built from TRBV7-3 and TRBJ2-7, with 9 bases lining up with TRBD1. There are 15 residues in the CDR3. The V gene's germline CDR1 is SGHTA and CDR2 FQGTGA. The V gene end was trimmed by 5 bases and the J gene end by 4 bases; junction bases not matched to a gene: 9. CDR3: CASSLGGTGLYEQYF. CDR3 nucleotides: TGTGCCAGCAGCCTGGGGGGGACAGGGTTGTACGAGCAGTACTTC.

The J gene is TRBJ2-7, the V gene TRBV27, with a possible D match to TRBD1 (6 bases). CDR1 is MNHEY, CDR2 SMNVEV, per germline (reference sequence). The CDR3 is 13 residues long. V lost 5 bases to trimming and J lost 6 bases, with 14 bases between them. The CDR3: CASSGGFAVEQYF. The DNA of the CDR3 is TGTGCCAGCAGTGGGGGCTTTGCTGTCGAGCAGTACTTC.

This rearrangement joins TRBV19 to TRBJ2-5; 13 positions match TRBD2. Germline CDR1 and CDR2: LNHDA and SQIVND (reference sequence). V lost 1 base and J lost 9; bases outside the gene matches: 5. This CDR3 is built from 15 residues. Here the CDR3 reads CASSIVTSGGSAQYF. As DNA, the CDR3 is TGTGCCAGTAGTATAGTGACTAGCGGGGGGTCGGCCCAGTACTTC.

This rearrangement joins TRBV9 to TRBJ1-1; D gene uncertain. Germline CDR1 is SGDLS and CDR2 is YYNGEE. The V end lost 0 bases, the J end lost 3 bases, and 18 bases lay between the germline ends. This CDR3 comprises 17 residues. CDR3 bases: TGTGCCAGCAGCGTAGGCGGGTTGGCACGGGGAGACACTGAAGCTTTCTTT. It translates to CASSVGGLARGDTEAFF.

The rearrangement uses TRBV7-2 and TRBJ1-5; maybe TRBD1 (5 bases). Germline V gene lookup returns CDR1 SGHTA and CDR2 FQGNSA. This CDR3 spans 13 amino acids. V lost 7 bases to trimming and J lost 1 base, with 8 bases between them. The CDR3 sequence is CASKRGSNQPQHF. The CDR3 bases are TGTGCCAGCAAAAGGGGCAGCAATCAGCCCCAGCATTTT.

V is TRBV18 and J is TRBJ1-5; TRBD1 matches 7 bases. Trimming took 5 bases from V and 2 from J; bases not matched to a gene: 0. The germline gives CDR1 KGHSH, CDR2 LQKENI. The CDR3 loop spans 13 amino acids. For the CDR3, the DNA is TGTGCCAGCTCAGGACAGGGCAATCAGCCCCAGCATTTT. Its protein product is CASSGQGNQPQHF.

This chain uses TRBV7-6 with TRBJ2-5; 7 nucleotides line up with TRBD2. Germline CDR1 SGHVS, CDR2 FNYEAQ. V shed 2 bases and J 3 bases; nucleotides not matched to a gene: 9. This CDR3 contains 16 residues. CDR3 region: CASSLRSGEPKETQYF. The CDR3 coding sequence is TGTGCCAGCAGCTTAAGGAGCGGGGAACCAAAAGAGACCCAGTACTTC.

V and J are TRBV19 and TRBJ1-2, with a weak D call TRBD1 (5 bases). The length of the CDR3 is 14 residues. The V end lost 10 bases, the J end lost 7 bases, and 22 bases lay between the germline ends. Germline assignment: CDR1 LNHDA and CDR2 SQIVND (reference sequence). CDR3 loop: CATSAAGPQAGYTF. The CDR3 nucleotides read TGTGCCACCTCAGCTGCGGGACCGCAGGCTGGCTACACCTTC.

This sequence joins TRBV5-1 and TRBJ2-7, with a tentative D call TRBD1 (7 bases). Germline V gene lookup returns CDR1 SGHRS and CDR2 YFSETQ. The CDR3 spans 13 residues. The V gene lost 5 bases and the J gene lost 3 bases, with 12 bases spanning the gap. CDR3 DNA: TGCGCCAGCAGTCCGCAGGGGGGCTACGAGCAGTACTTC. This gives the protein CASSPQGGYEQYF.

V gene TRBV28 combines with J gene TRBJ1-5; 9 bases align to TRBD1. V was clipped by 6 bases and J by 2 bases; unmatched bases: 11. Germline CDR1 is MDHEN and CDR2 is SYDVKM. The CDR3 has 17 amino acids. The CDR3 is CASRGPFWDRGNQPQHF. The CDR3 bases are TGTGCCAGCAGGGGGCCTTTTTGGGACAGGGGCAATCAGCCCCAGCATTTT. Together with reference TRBV28 and TRBJ1-5, the CDR3 gives the full variable domain: DVKVTQSSRYLVKRTGEKVFLECVQDMDHENMFWYRQDPGLGLRLIYFSYDVKMKEKGDIPEGYSVSREKKERFSLILESASTNQTSMYLCASRGPFWDRGNQPQHFGDGTRLSIL.

This clone occurred once. The chain couples TRBV6-1 to TRBJ2-1; no clear D. Trimming removed 4 bases at V and 5 bases at J, with 15 bases between. Germline V CDR1 and CDR2: MNHNS, SASEGT. The CDR3 is 15 amino acids. This CDR3 is CASSGVLEANNEQFF. CDR3 in DNA: TGTGCCAGCAGTGGGGTTCTAGAGGCGAACAATGAGCAGTTCTTC.

V gene TRBV4-1 combines with J gene TRBJ2-2, with TRBD2 matching 10 bases. The CDR3 runs 16 residues. The germline CDR1 and CDR2 sequences are MGHRA and YSYEKL. J lost 4 bases, V lost 4 bases, and 6 bases had no gene match. The CDR3 spells CASSRLAGVGTGELFF. CDR3 sequence (DNA): TGCGCCAGCAGCCGACTAGCGGGCGTTGGCACCGGGGAGCTGTTTTTT.

The rearrangement joins TRBV11-3 to TRBJ2-1, with 10 bases matching TRBD1. Trimming cost V 5 bases and J 7 bases; bases outside gene matches: 8. The CDR3 sequence is 15 residues long. Germline V lookup: CDR1 SGHNT, CDR2 YENEEA. The CDR3 sequence: CASSVAGQGVNEQFF. CDR3 nucleotide sequence: TGTGCCAGCAGCGTAGCCGGACAGGGGGTGAATGAGCAGTTCTTC. The variable domain in full, with the rest retrieved from reference TRBV11-3 and TRBJ2-1, is EAGVVQSPRYKIIEKKQPVAFWCNPISGHNTLYWYLQNLGQGPELLIRYENEEAVDDSQLPKDRFSAERLKGVDSTLKIQPAELGDSAVYLCASSVAGQGVNEQFFGPGTRLTVL.

The chain carries TRBV28 and TRBJ1-1; TRBD1 agrees at 7 bases. V was clipped by 3 bases and J by 5 bases; unmatched bases: 15. The length of the CDR3 is 17 residues. Germline CDR1 and CDR2: MDHEN and SYDVKM. The CDR3 reads CASSFNFPTGVETEAFF. CDR3 nucleotide sequence: TGTGCCAGCAGTTTTAACTTTCCAACAGGGGTTGAGACTGAAGCTTTCTTT.

Concerning this clone: The sample holds other DNA sequences that translate to the same CDR3. V and J are TRBV6-5 and TRBJ1-6; the match to TRBD1 covers 9 bases. This CDR3 is 15 amino acids long. Germline CDR1 MNHEY, CDR2 SVGAGI. Trimming removed 7 bases from V and 4 bases from J; junction bases left unmatched: 5. CDR3 bases: TGTGCCAGCAAATACAGGGGGCTTTATAATTCACCCCTCCACTTT. This translates into CASKYRGLYNSPLHF.

V is TRBV19 and J is TRBJ1-1; maybe TRBD1 (5 bases). CDR3 size: 13 residues. The ends were cut back, 7 bases at V and 1 base at J, with 10 bases in the middle. Germline values: CDR1 LNHDA, CDR2 SQIVND (reference sequence). CDR3 nucleotides: TGTGCCAGTAAGGACCAGGGGAACACTGAAGCTTTCTTT. It codes for CASKDQGNTEAFF.

The chain combines TRBV2 with TRBJ1-2, with a possible D match to TRBD1 (6 bases). V was cut by 10 bases and J by 4 bases, with 10 bases left in between. CDR1 and CDR2 (germline): SNHLY, FYNNEI. There are 11 residues in the CDR3. The CDR3 DNA follows: TGTGCCATCAGGGGAGTCTATGGCTACACCTTC. This gives the protein CAIRGVYGYTF.

The chain carries TRBV27 and TRBJ1-6; TRBD1 agrees at 10 bases. This CDR3 has 16 residues. Germline CDR1 is MNHEY and CDR2 is SMNVEV (reference sequence). V lost 5 bases to trimming and J lost 7 bases; unmatched junction nucleotides: 8. CDR3 sequence (DNA): TGTGCCAGCAGTCTATACCCGGGACAGGGGAATTCACCCCTCCACTTT. Translated, it gives CASSLYPGQGNSPLHF.

V is TRBV19 and J is TRBJ1-1; D is ambiguous. V was pared by 0 bases and J by 5 bases, with 13 bases between. Germline CDR1 is LNHDA and CDR2 is SQIVND (reference sequence). The CDR3 length is 15 residues. CDR3 region: CASSIDNYSDTEAFF. The CDR3 DNA follows: TGTGCCAGTAGTATAGATAACTACTCGGATACTGAAGCTTTCTTT.

V and J are TRBV2 and TRBJ1-5; D is unclear. Germline V gives CDR1 SNHLY, CDR2 FYNNEI. Trimming left V 7 bases short and J 0 bases short, with 13 bases between. This CDR3 has 15 residues. CDR3 region: CASNLRHGSNQPQHF. CDR3 nucleotide sequence: TGTGCCAGCAACCTCCGCCACGGTAGCAATCAGCCCCAGCATTTT.

The V gene is TRBV21-1, the J gene TRBJ2-1; TRBD2, the D gene given by the table, was not confirmed from the DNA. TRBV21-1 is an annotated pseudogene. CDR3 length: 13 residues. The DNA for the CDR3 is TGTGCCAGCAGCATCCCCGGGGGTGATGAGCAGTTCTTC. Its translation is CASSIPGGDEQFF.

V is TRBV30 and J is TRBJ2-2, with D maybe TRBD2 (5 bases). The V gene's germline CDR1 is GTSNPN and CDR2 SVGIG (reference sequence). The CDR3 is 13 residues long. V was trimmed by 1 base and J by 7 bases, leaving 10 bases between them. The CDR3 DNA reads TGTGCCTGGAGTGCGAAGGGAGTCGGGGAGCTGTTTTTT. This translates into CAWSAKGVGELFF.